Each of the 22 T cell receptor beta chains below was sequenced from the same sample in a study of T cell changes during pregnancy in multiple sclerosis. Assay used: immunoSEQ multiplex PCR; TCRdb lists only in-frame clones, some missing. The sample records some 32,000 clones, 90% being singletons. The sequences come from CD8+ T cells from peripheral blood mononuclear cells, collected in the second trimester of pregnancy. Receptors originate from a female donor with multiple sclerosis, enrolled in a pregnancy study.

The chain carries TRBV7-9 and TRBJ2-1; 9 bases map to TRBD2. Germline CDR1 reads SEHNR; CDR2 reads FQNEAQ (reference sequence). The CDR3 is 17 residues long. The V gene end was trimmed by 1 base and the J gene end by 3 bases; junction bases not matched to a gene: 7. CDR3 protein: CASSLGLAETYYNEQFF. Here the CDR3 DNA reads TGTGCCAGCAGCTTAGGACTAGCGGAGACCTACTACAATGAGCAGTTCTTC.

A single count supports this clone. This chain links TRBV21-1 with TRBJ1-2; the D call in the table, TRBD1, was not verified against the DNA. TRBV21-1 is annotated as a pseudogene. CDR3 length: 16 residues. The CDR3 sequence is CASRCVRYRKTYGYTF. CDR3 bases: TGTGCCAGCAGGTGTGTGCGCTACAGAAAGACCTATGGCTACACCTTC.

A few counts support this clone. V is TRBV5-6 and J is TRBJ1-2, with D possibly matching TRBD1 (6 bases). The CDR3 contains 16 residues. Germline-derived CDR1 and CDR2 are SGHDT and YYEEEE. Trimming removed 5 bases from V and 6 bases from J, with 23 bases in between. DNA of the CDR3: TGTGCCAGCAGGTTAAGGGCACAGGGAAAGTTAAATGGCTACACCTTC. It codes for CASRLRAQGKLNGYTF.

The chain links TRBV10-3 to TRBJ2-3; TRBD1 aligns across 10 bases. The length of the CDR3 is 17 residues. V dropped 1 base and J dropped 2; count of bases not matched to a gene: 6. Germline CDR1 ENHRY, CDR2 SYGVKD. CDR3: CAISELIGTGVTDTQYF. The CDR3 region has the DNA TGTGCCATCAGTGAGTTGATAGGGACAGGGGTCACAGATACGCAGTATTTT.

The chain joins TRBV10-1 to TRBJ2-5; TRBD1 aligns across 8 bases. Germline V gives CDR1 WNHNN, CDR2 SYGVQD (reference sequence). Trimming at V came to 8 bases and at J to 4 bases, leaving 6 bases not matched to a gene. The length of the CDR3 is 13 residues. The CDR3 DNA follows: TGCGCCAGCTCCCTGGACAGGGCAGAGACCCAGTACTTC. This encodes CASSLDRAETQYF.

The chain recombines TRBV5-1 with TRBJ2-2; the D is unclear. The CDR3 is made up of 13 amino acids. V was shortened by 4 bases and J by 3 bases, with 7 bases between the two germline ends. CDR1 and CDR2 (germline): SGHRS, YFSETQ. CDR3 amino acids: CASSLTDTGELFF. CDR3 DNA sequence: TGCGCCAGCAGCCTGACTGACACCGGGGAGCTGTTTTTT.

The chain employs TRBV5-1 and TRBJ2-1; TRBD2 might be the D (5 bases). The length of the CDR3 is 15 residues. In germline, CDR1 is SGHRS, CDR2 YFSETQ. V lost 2 bases and J lost 2, with 11 bases in between. The CDR3 spells CASSFWTEAYNEQFF. Here the CDR3 DNA reads TGCGCCAGCAGCTTTTGGACTGAAGCCTACAATGAGCAGTTCTTC. Full variable domain (missing parts from reference TRBV5-1 and TRBJ2-1): KAGVTQTPRYLIKTRGQQVTLSCSPISGHRSVSWYQQTPGQGLQFLFEYFSETQRNKGNFPGRFSGRQFSNSRSEMNVSTLELGDSALYLCASSFWTEAYNEQFFGPGTRLTVL.

The rearrangement links TRBV5-6 to TRBJ1-5; D uncertain. Trimming left V 0 bases short and J 4 bases short, with 20 bases between. Germline CDR1 and CDR2: SGHDT and YYEEEE. The CDR3 sequence is 18 residues long. CDR3 amino acids: CASSLGPREGTPNQPQHF. In DNA, the CDR3 is TGTGCCAGCAGCTTGGGACCACGAGAGGGTACCCCTAATCAGCCCCAGCATTTT.

The chain combines TRBV7-9 with TRBJ2-7; 9 bases map to TRBD2. The length of the CDR3 is 15 residues. Trimming took 5 bases from V and 1 from J; bases not matched to a gene: 6. Germline CDR1 is SEHNR and CDR2 is FQNEAQ (reference sequence). In nucleotides, the CDR3 is TGTGCCAGCAGCGCCTCTAGCGGGATGTCCTACGAGCAGTACTTC. Translating gives CASSASSGMSYEQYF.

V is TRBV4-1 and J is TRBJ1-3, with TRBD1 as a possible D gene (6 bases). Germline lookup yields CDR1 MGHRA and CDR2 YSYEKL. V gave up 0 bases and J gave up 4 bases, with 10 bases separating them. The CDR3 has 15 amino acids. CDR3 DNA sequence: TGCGCCAGCAGCCAAGACCCAGGGGTAGGAAACACCATATATTTT. Translating gives CASSQDPGVGNTIYF.

The chain couples TRBV4-3 to TRBJ2-7; tentatively, D is TRBD2 (6 bases). CDR3 length: 17 residues. With 1 base removed from V and 1 base from J, the gap between germline ends came to 17 bases. Germline V CDR1 and CDR2: LGHNA, YSLEER. CDR3 DNA sequence: TGCGCCAGCAGCCAAGTCCCGTTAACGGGAGAGTCCTACGAGCAGTACTTC. Protein: CASSQVPLTGESYEQYF.

The gene calls are TRBV4-1 and TRBJ2-7; 12 nucleotides align to TRBD2. The V gene end was trimmed by 3 bases and the J gene end by 2 bases; junction bases not matched to a gene: 5. The germline V gene has CDR1 MGHRA and CDR2 YSYEKL. This CDR3 has 16 residues. For the CDR3, the DNA is TGCGCCAGCAGCCATCCCCTAGCGGGAGGGCCCTACGAGCAGTACTTC. Translated, it gives CASSHPLAGGPYEQYF.

This chain uses TRBV25-1 with TRBJ1-5; 7 bases align to TRBD1. CDR3 size: 14 residues. Germline lookup yields CDR1 MGHDK and CDR2 SYGVNS. The V and J ends lost 4 bases and 2 bases, in that order; junction bases with no gene match: 2. CDR3 sequence reads: CASSGTGGNQPQHF. The CDR3 DNA reads TGTGCCAGCAGTGGTACAGGGGGCAATCAGCCCCAGCATTTT.

Only one count was recorded for this clone. The genes are TRBV29-1 and TRBJ2-7; perhaps TRBD2 as D (5 bases). The ends were cut back, 4 bases at V and 1 base at J, with 11 bases in the middle. CDR1 is SQVTM and CDR2 is ANQGSEA in the germline V gene. This CDR3 region has 13 residues. The CDR3 region has the DNA TGCAGCGTTGGACTAATAGGTTCCTACGAGCAGTACTTC. This codes for CSVGLIGSYEQYF.

The chain joins TRBV11-2 to TRBJ1-1, with 7 bases identical to TRBD1. The CDR3 is 16 residues long. V lost 0 bases, J lost 5 bases, and 9 bases stayed unmatched. The germline CDR1 and CDR2 sequences are SGHAT and FQNNGV. The DNA for the CDR3 is TGTGCCAGCAGCTTAGATTATCAGGGGGTCGGAACTGAAGCTTTCTTT. Translation: CASSLDYQGVGTEAFF.

This chain connects TRBV5-6 to TRBJ1-5, with 8 nucleotides matching TRBD1. The ends lost 0 bases at V and 2 bases at J; junction bases unmatched: 4. There are 16 residues in the CDR3. Germline V CDR1 and CDR2: SGHDT, YYEEEE. CDR3 nucleotides: TGTGCCAGCAGCTTGGAGGCAGGGGGCCGCAATCAGCCCCAGCATTTT. Protein: CASSLEAGGRNQPQHF.

This clone was seen just once. The chain recombines TRBV10-3 with TRBJ1-2; 9 bases are a match to TRBD1. V shed 10 bases, J shed 4 bases, and the junction held 13 bases outside the gene matches. The V gene's germline CDR1 is ENHRY and CDR2 SYGVKD. The CDR3 length is 15 residues. Here the CDR3 reads CATGVGQGAAYGYTF. DNA for the CDR3: TGTGCCACCGGCGTGGGACAGGGTGCGGCCTATGGCTACACCTTC.

J is TRBJ2-7 and V is TRBV6-1; TRBD2 matches 10 bases. Germline CDR1 reads MNHNS; CDR2 reads SASEGT. CDR3 size: 15 residues. The V and J ends lost 1 base and 0 bases, in that order; junction bases with no gene match: 0. The CDR3 DNA is TGTGCCAGCAGTGAAGGGACTAGCGGCTCCTACGAGCAGTACTTC. Translated: CASSEGTSGSYEQYF.

This sequence joins TRBV30 and TRBJ1-4, with D hard to call. The germline V gene has CDR1 GTSNPN and CDR2 SVGIG (reference sequence). The CDR3 has 15 residues. With 0 bases removed from V and 7 bases from J, the gap between germline ends came to 15 bases. CDR3: CAWSVADGIGEKLFF. In nucleotides, the CDR3 is TGTGCCTGGAGTGTGGCGGACGGGATCGGTGAAAAACTGTTTTTT.

The chain carries TRBV21-1 and TRBJ2-3; the D call of TRBD2 is as the table states it, not checked on the DNA. TRBV21-1 counts as a pseudogene. CDR3 length equals 20 residues. CDR3 sequence: CASRFRRGVQAGCYADTQYF. CDR3 sequence (DNA): TGTGCCAGCAGGTTTCGGAGGGGTGTTCAGGCGGGATGTTATGCAGATACGCAGTATTTT.

V is TRBV2 and J is TRBJ2-5; possible D gene TRBD1, 6 bases. CDR1 and CDR2 from the germline V gene are SNHLY and FYNNEI. Deletions cut 7 bases from V and 5 bases from J, with 17 bases between. The length of the CDR3 is 14 residues. In nucleotides, the CDR3 is TGTGCCAGCATCTTAAGGGGGTTTCGGGAGACCCAGTACTTC. Translation: CASILRGFRETQYF. Drawing the rest from reference TRBV2 and TRBJ2-5, the complete variable domain is EPEVTQTPSHQVTQMGQEVILRCVPISNHLYFYWYRQILGQKVEFLVSFYNNEISEKSEIFDDQFSVERPDGSNFTLKIRSTKLEDSAMYFCASILRGFRETQYFGPGTRLLVL.

This clone was counted a single time. The J gene is TRBJ2-5, the V gene TRBV28, with a tentative D call TRBD1 (6 bases). The CDR3 extends over 15 amino acids. Between the trimmed V and J ends, which lost 8 bases and 0 bases, there was a span of 16 bases. The germline V gene encodes CDR1 MDHEN and CDR2 SYDVKM. This chain's CDR3 is CASQTGQRHQETQYF. As DNA, the CDR3 is TGTGCCAGCCAAACCGGACAGCGACACCAAGAGACCCAGTACTTC.